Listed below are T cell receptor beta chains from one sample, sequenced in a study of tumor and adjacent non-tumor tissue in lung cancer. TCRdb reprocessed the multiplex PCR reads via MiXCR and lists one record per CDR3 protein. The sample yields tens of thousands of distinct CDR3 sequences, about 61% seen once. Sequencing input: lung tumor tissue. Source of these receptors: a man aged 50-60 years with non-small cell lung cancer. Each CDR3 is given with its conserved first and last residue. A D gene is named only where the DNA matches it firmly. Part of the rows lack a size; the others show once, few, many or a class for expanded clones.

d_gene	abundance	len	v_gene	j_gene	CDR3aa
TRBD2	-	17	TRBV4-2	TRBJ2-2	CASSRDPSGPQAGELLF
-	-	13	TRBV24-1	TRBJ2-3	CATSVRSTDTQYF
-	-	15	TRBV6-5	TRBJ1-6	CASSYWDTYYSPLHF
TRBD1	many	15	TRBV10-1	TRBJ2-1	CASSDPGQGAWEQFF
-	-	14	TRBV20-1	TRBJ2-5	CSARPGSRQETQYF
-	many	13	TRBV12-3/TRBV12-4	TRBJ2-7	CASSYYRVGEQYF
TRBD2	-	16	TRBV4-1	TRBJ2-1	CAGSASLAGVSNEQFF
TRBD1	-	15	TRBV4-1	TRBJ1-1	CASSRGDSMNTEASF
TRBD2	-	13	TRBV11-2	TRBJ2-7	CASRTTSAYEQYF
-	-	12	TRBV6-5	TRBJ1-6	CASAARGSLLHF
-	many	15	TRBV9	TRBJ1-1	CASSVWAGMNTEAFF
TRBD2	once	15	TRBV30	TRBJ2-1	CALGFLAGVSHEQFF
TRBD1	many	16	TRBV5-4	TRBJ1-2	CASSFLTGTGGDGYTF
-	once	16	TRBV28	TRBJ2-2	CASSLLRASETGELFF
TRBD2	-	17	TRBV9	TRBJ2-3	CASSTGTRTSGSDKQYF
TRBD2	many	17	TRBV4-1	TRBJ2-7	CASSQVHGTSGSYEQYF
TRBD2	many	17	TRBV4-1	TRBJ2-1	CASSQDWEAGSYNEQFF
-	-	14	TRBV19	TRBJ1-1	CASRDRAKVTEAFF
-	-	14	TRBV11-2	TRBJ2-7	CVSSLEVQGAKQYF
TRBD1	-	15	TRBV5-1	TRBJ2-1	CASNKTGDAYNERFF
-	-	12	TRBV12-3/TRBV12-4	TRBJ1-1	CASCLTGTEAFF
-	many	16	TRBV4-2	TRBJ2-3	CASSQDGAGNTDTQYF
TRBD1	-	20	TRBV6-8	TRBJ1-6	CASSALFVRQGIVYNSPLHF
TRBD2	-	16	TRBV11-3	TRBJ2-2	CASSLGTSGNTGDLFF
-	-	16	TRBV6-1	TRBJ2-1	CASSESIAQPYNEQFF
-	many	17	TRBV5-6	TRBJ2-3	CASSLGGDRRKTDTQYF
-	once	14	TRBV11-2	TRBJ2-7	CANSLDRGGVGQYF
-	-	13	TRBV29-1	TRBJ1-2	CRVGQHGDYGYTF
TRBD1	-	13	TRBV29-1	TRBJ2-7	CGAKGQGLYEQYF
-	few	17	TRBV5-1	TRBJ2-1	CASSSWGAASGDNEQFF
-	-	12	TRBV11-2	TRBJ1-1	CASSSDSSEACF
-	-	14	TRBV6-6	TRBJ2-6	CVSRDTSGANVLTF
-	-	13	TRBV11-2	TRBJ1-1	CASSFGVGTEAFF
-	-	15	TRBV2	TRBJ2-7	CASSEGGAGINERYF
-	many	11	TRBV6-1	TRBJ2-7	CASRSGYEQYF
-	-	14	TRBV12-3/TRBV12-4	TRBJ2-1	CASSFGGAYNEHFF
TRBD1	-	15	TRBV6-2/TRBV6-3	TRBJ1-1	CASSYSVDRDTEAFF
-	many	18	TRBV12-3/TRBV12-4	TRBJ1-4	CASSSPSTTSTTNEKLFF
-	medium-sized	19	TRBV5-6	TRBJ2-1	CASSLVGRRGRSSYNEQFF
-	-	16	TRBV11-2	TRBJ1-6	CASSFSGHIYNSPLQF
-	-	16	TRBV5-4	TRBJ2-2	CASRGGLAANTGDLFF
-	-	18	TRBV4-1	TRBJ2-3	CASIQVSLRDPRTDTQYF
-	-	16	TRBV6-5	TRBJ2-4	CAGSIRTGLAKNIQYF
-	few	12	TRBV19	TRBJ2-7	CASSIRPGEQYF
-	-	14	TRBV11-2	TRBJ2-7	CASSLEVEGAEQYF
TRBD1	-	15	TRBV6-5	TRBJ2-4	CVNRRQGATKNIQYF
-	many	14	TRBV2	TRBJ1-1	CASSPRVLNTEAFF
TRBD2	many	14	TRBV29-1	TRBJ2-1	CSVDRGGGYNEQFF
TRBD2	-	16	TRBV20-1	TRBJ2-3	CSASGASGGCTDTQYF
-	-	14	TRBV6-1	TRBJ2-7	CASSIRDGAYEQYF